Listed below are T cell receptor beta chains from one sample, sequenced in a study of blood T cell repertoires in COVID-19. Sequencing used immunoSEQ multiplex PCR; TCRdb keeps in-frame clones, though not all of them. The data hold approximately 350,000 clones, with about 90% observed a single time. The sequenced sample was peripheral blood. The receptor source for this set is a woman aged 45-59 years with COVID-19, enrolled during active disease. Both conserved end residues are part of each CDR3. The order of the fields is J gene, D gene, V gene, clone size, CDR3 DNA, CDR3 protein. A D gene is named only where the DNA matches it firmly. The size of a clone is reported for some rows only, either as once, few or many, or as a class for expanded clones.

j_gene: TRBJ2-5; d_gene: .; v_gene: TRBV7-9; abundance: .; CDR3nt: TGTGCCAGCAGCCCCCCCCTGCGCCAAGAGACCCAGTACTTC; CDR3aa: CASSPPLRQETQYF
j_gene: TRBJ2-7; d_gene: .; v_gene: TRBV6-5; abundance: .; CDR3nt: TGTGCCAGCAGTTACCTTGGAGGACCCTACGAGCAGTACTTC; CDR3aa: CASSYLGGPYEQYF
j_gene: TRBJ1-3; d_gene: .; v_gene: TRBV18; abundance: .; CDR3nt: TGTGCCAGCTCACTACCGACACCTGGAAACACCATATATTTT; CDR3aa: CASSLPTPGNTIYF
j_gene: TRBJ1-2; d_gene: TRBD1; v_gene: TRBV29-1; abundance: .; CDR3nt: TGCAGCGTTGAAGGGGGGACAGGGGCCAACTATGGCTACACCTTC; CDR3aa: CSVEGGTGANYGYTF
j_gene: TRBJ2-5; d_gene: .; v_gene: TRBV6-4; abundance: .; CDR3nt: TGTGCCAGCAGTCCTACTCCGGGATACCAAGAGACCCAGTACTTC; CDR3aa: CASSPTPGYQETQYF
j_gene: TRBJ1-5; d_gene: .; v_gene: TRBV2; abundance: .; CDR3nt: TGTGCCAGCAGTCTCCATCAGCCCCAGCATTTT; CDR3aa: CASSLHQPQHF
j_gene: TRBJ2-7; d_gene: TRBD2; v_gene: TRBV19; abundance: many; CDR3nt: TGTGCCACACGGGAGGGCCTCGCGGAAATTTACGAGCAGTACTTC; CDR3aa: CATREGLAEIYEQYF
j_gene: TRBJ1-6; d_gene: TRBD1; v_gene: TRBV18; abundance: .; CDR3nt: TGTGCCAGCTCACCACAAGACAGGGGGTATTCACCCCTCCACTTT; CDR3aa: CASSPQDRGYSPLHF
j_gene: TRBJ1-1; d_gene: .; v_gene: TRBV5-1; abundance: .; CDR3nt: TGCGCCAGCAGCTTGATCCCGACAGCTACTGAAGCTTTCTTT; CDR3aa: CASSLIPTATEAFF
j_gene: TRBJ2-1; d_gene: .; v_gene: TRBV11-3; abundance: .; CDR3nt: TGTGCCAGCAGCCTGGGACTTCACAATGAGCAGTTCTTC; CDR3aa: CASSLGLHNEQFF
j_gene: TRBJ2-7; d_gene: .; v_gene: TRBV11-2; abundance: once; CDR3nt: TGTGCCAGCAGCTTTACTTGGGGCCCCGAGTACGAGCAGTACTTC; CDR3aa: CASSFTWGPEYEQYF
j_gene: TRBJ2-3; d_gene: .; v_gene: TRBV7-3; abundance: few; CDR3nt: TGTGCCAGTAATCGCGGCGGGACAGGCACAGATACGCAGTATTTT; CDR3aa: CASNRGGTGTDTQYF
j_gene: TRBJ2-7; d_gene: .; v_gene: TRBV19; abundance: .; CDR3nt: TGTGCCAGTAGGAGCATCGGGGAGGTATCCTACGAGCAGTACTTC; CDR3aa: CASRSIGEVSYEQYF
j_gene: TRBJ2-5; d_gene: TRBD2; v_gene: TRBV10-3; abundance: .; CDR3nt: TGTGCCATCAGTGAGTCGGGTAGCGGGAGACTAGAGACCCAGTACTTC; CDR3aa: CAISESGSGRLETQYF
j_gene: TRBJ1-4; d_gene: .; v_gene: TRBV19; abundance: once; CDR3nt: TGTGCCAGCCTCAGGCGGGATAATGAAAAACTGTTTTTT; CDR3aa: CASLRRDNEKLFF
j_gene: TRBJ2-4; d_gene: .; v_gene: TRBV19; abundance: .; CDR3nt: TGTGCCAGTAGTATCGGGCAGGGTGGGTTGGACATTCAGTACTTC; CDR3aa: CASSIGQGGLDIQYF
j_gene: TRBJ1-4; d_gene: TRBD1; v_gene: TRBV7-9; abundance: once; CDR3nt: TGTGCCAGCAGCTTAGTGGGCAGGGGGCCAACTAATGAAAAACTGTTTTTT; CDR3aa: CASSLVGRGPTNEKLFF
j_gene: TRBJ2-7; d_gene: .; v_gene: TRBV10-1; abundance: once; CDR3nt: TGCGCCAGCAGTGAATTGAGGTCCTGCCGAGACTACGAGCAGTACTTC; CDR3aa: CASSELRSCRDYEQYF
j_gene: TRBJ2-1; d_gene: .; v_gene: TRBV24-1; abundance: .; CDR3nt: TGTGCCACCAGTGCAGGAGGGGATTGGCAGTTCTTC; CDR3aa: CATSAGGDWQFF
j_gene: TRBJ2-3; d_gene: TRBD2; v_gene: TRBV25-1; abundance: once; CDR3nt: TGTGCCAGCGGGACTAGCGGGAAGTTCGCTACGCAGTATTTT; CDR3aa: CASGTSGKFATQYF
j_gene: TRBJ2-7; d_gene: TRBD2; v_gene: TRBV27; abundance: once; CDR3nt: TGTGCCAGCAGGTCCCCCGGGGGACTAACCTACGAGCAGTACTTC; CDR3aa: CASRSPGGLTYEQYF
j_gene: TRBJ2-1; d_gene: TRBD2; v_gene: TRBV6-5; abundance: .; CDR3nt: TGTGCCAGCAGTTACGCGACTAGCACCAATGAGCAGTTCTTC; CDR3aa: CASSYATSTNEQFF
j_gene: TRBJ2-1; d_gene: TRBD2; v_gene: TRBV7-2; abundance: once; CDR3nt: TGTGCCAGCAGCCGGCGGGAGGGCCGGAGGAATGAGCAGTTCTTC; CDR3aa: CASSRREGRRNEQFF
j_gene: TRBJ1-5; d_gene: .; v_gene: TRBV9; abundance: .; CDR3nt: TGTGCCAGCAGCCCAGGGTTGGATAGCAATCAGCCCCAGCATTTT; CDR3aa: CASSPGLDSNQPQHF
j_gene: TRBJ2-7; d_gene: TRBD1; v_gene: TRBV5-1; abundance: .; CDR3nt: TGCGCCAGCAGCTGGGGACAGACTGCCTACGAGCAGTACTTC; CDR3aa: CASSWGQTAYEQYF
j_gene: TRBJ2-7; d_gene: .; v_gene: TRBV29-1; abundance: .; CDR3nt: TGCAGCGTTGGTTCTGGGCACAGGCCTTCCTACGAGCAGTACTTC; CDR3aa: CSVGSGHRPSYEQYF
j_gene: TRBJ1-1; d_gene: .; v_gene: TRBV29-1; abundance: .; CDR3nt: TGCAGCGCGGGGGCGCCGGGGACTGAAGCTTTCTTT; CDR3aa: CSAGAPGTEAFF
j_gene: TRBJ2-1; d_gene: TRBD2; v_gene: TRBV5-4; abundance: .; CDR3nt: TGTGCCAGCAGCTTGGCCAAGGGACTAGTTGGTGAGCAGTTCTTC; CDR3aa: CASSLAKGLVGEQFF
j_gene: TRBJ2-7; d_gene: .; v_gene: TRBV27; abundance: few; CDR3nt: TGTGCCAGCAGTTTATACAGGGCTGGGATCTCCTACGAGCAGTACTTC; CDR3aa: CASSLYRAGISYEQYF
j_gene: TRBJ1-2; d_gene: .; v_gene: TRBV12-3/TRBV12-4; abundance: .; CDR3nt: TGTGCCAGCAGTTTACACCGGTTAAATGGCTACACCTTC; CDR3aa: CASSLHRLNGYTF
j_gene: TRBJ2-7; d_gene: .; v_gene: TRBV11-2; abundance: .; CDR3nt: TGTGCCAGCAGCTTAGATCAGACAGGCGATCGAACTACGAAGCAGTACTTC; CDR3aa: CASSLDQTGDRTTKQYF
j_gene: TRBJ2-1; d_gene: .; v_gene: TRBV5-5; abundance: .; CDR3nt: TGTGCCAGCAGCTTGGCGTTAGAGCAGTTCTTC; CDR3aa: CASSLALEQFF
j_gene: TRBJ2-7; d_gene: TRBD2; v_gene: TRBV14; abundance: .; CDR3nt: TGTGCCAGCAGCCAGGGGACTAGCGGGAGTCTGTACGAGCAGTACTTC; CDR3aa: CASSQGTSGSLYEQYF
j_gene: TRBJ2-1; d_gene: TRBD2; v_gene: TRBV2; abundance: .; CDR3nt: TGTGCCAGCAGTAAGCGGGAGCCTCTATACAATGAGCAGTTCTTC; CDR3aa: CASSKREPLYNEQFF
j_gene: TRBJ2-5; d_gene: .; v_gene: TRBV7-9; abundance: .; CDR3nt: TGTGCCAGCCCATTCCCTGGGGCACAAGAGACCCAGTACTTC; CDR3aa: CASPFPGAQETQYF
j_gene: TRBJ2-7; d_gene: TRBD2; v_gene: TRBV6-2/TRBV6-3; abundance: .; CDR3nt: TGTGCCAGCAGTGTCGCTAGCGGGAGGGCCTACGAGCAGTACTTC; CDR3aa: CASSVASGRAYEQYF
j_gene: TRBJ1-1; d_gene: .; v_gene: TRBV10-3; abundance: .; CDR3nt: TGTGCCATCAGTGGTGTACAGGGGAACACTGAAGCTTTCTTT; CDR3aa: CAISGVQGNTEAFF
j_gene: TRBJ2-7; d_gene: TRBD2; v_gene: TRBV7-2; abundance: .; CDR3nt: TGTGCCAGCAGCTTCCCTAAGGGGACTAGCGCCTACGAGCAGTACTTC; CDR3aa: CASSFPKGTSAYEQYF
j_gene: TRBJ1-5; d_gene: TRBD1; v_gene: TRBV5-1; abundance: .; CDR3nt: TGCGCCAGCAGCTGGACGACAGGGGAGGGTCAGCCCCAGCATTTT; CDR3aa: CASSWTTGEGQPQHF
j_gene: TRBJ1-2; d_gene: TRBD1; v_gene: TRBV19; abundance: once; CDR3nt: TGTGCCAGTAGTGACAGACAGGGATCAGTCTATGGCTACACCTTC; CDR3aa: CASSDRQGSVYGYTF